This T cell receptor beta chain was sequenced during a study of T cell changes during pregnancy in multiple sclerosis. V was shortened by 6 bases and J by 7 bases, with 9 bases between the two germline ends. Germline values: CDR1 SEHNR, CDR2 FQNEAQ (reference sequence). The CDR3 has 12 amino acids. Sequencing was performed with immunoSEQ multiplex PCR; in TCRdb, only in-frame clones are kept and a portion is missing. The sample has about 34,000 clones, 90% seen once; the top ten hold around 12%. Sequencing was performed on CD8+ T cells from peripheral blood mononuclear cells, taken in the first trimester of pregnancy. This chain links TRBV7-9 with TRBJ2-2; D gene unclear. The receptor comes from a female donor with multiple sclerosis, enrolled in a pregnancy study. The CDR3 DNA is TGTGCCAGCAGACCCATGAGCGGGGAGCTGTTTTTT. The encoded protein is CASRPMSGELFF. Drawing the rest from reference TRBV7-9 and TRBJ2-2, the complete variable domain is DTGVSQNPRHKITKRGQNVTFRCDPISEHNRLYWYRQTLGQGPEFLTYFQNEAQLEKSRLLSDRFSAERPKGSFSTLEIQRTEQGDSAMYLCASRPMSGELFFGEGSRLTVL.